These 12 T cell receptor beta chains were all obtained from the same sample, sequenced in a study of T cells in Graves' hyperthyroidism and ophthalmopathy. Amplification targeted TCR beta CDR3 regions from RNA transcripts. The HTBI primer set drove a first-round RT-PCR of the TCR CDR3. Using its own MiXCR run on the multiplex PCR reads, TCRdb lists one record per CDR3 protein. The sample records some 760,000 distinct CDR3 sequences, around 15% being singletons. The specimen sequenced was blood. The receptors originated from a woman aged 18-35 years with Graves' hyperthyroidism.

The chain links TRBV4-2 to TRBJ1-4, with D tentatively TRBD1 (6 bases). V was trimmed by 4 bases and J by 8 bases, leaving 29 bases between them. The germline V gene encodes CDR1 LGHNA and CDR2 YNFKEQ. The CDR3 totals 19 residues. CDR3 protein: CASSPTRLLGGGEEEKLFF. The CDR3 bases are TGTGCCAGCAGCCCAACCCGGCTTCTCGGCGGGGGCGAAGAGGAAAAACTGTTTTTT.

In nucleotides, the CDR3 is TGTGCCAGCAGTCAAGATTCTGCCGGGGGCTGGACAGATACGCAGTATTTT. This gives the protein CASSQDSAGGWTDTQYF. V usage is TRBV6-2 or TRBV6-3 and J usage is TRBJ2-3; D could derive from TRBD1 or TRBD2 (6 bases each). CDR1 and CDR2 (germline): MNHEY, SVGEGT. Trimming stripped 5 bases from V and 3 bases from J, with 21 bases between. The CDR3 contains 17 residues.

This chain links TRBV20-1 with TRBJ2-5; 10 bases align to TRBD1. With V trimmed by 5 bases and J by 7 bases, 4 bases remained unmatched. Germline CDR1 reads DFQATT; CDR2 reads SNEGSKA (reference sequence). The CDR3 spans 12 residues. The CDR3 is CSAGTGAGTQYF. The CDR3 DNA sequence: TGCAGTGCTGGGACAGGGGCCGGGACCCAGTACTTC.

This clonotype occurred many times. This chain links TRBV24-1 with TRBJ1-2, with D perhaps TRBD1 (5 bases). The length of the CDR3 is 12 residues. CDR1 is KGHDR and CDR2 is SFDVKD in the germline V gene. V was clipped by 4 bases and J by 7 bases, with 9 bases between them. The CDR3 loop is CATSESDSGYTF. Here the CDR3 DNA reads TGTGCCACCAGTGAAAGCGACAGTGGCTACACCTTC.

CDR3 sequence: CASSDEVYSYEQYF. The CDR3 DNA reads as TGTGCCAGCAGTGACGAGGTTTACTCCTACGAGCAGTACTTC. V usage is TRBV2 and J usage is TRBJ2-7; D call uncertain. The CDR3 totals 14 residues. Germline CDR1 reads SNHLY; CDR2 reads FYNNEI. V lost 3 bases and J 0 bases, leaving 9 bases between the germline ends.

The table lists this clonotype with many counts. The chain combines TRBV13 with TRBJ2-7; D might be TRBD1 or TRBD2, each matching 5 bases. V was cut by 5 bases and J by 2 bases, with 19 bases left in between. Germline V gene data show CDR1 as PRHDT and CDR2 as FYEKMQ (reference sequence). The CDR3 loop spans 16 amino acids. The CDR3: CASSPQGAGYPYEQYF. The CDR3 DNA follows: TGTGCCAGCAGCCCCCAGGGAGCAGGGTACCCCTACGAGCAGTACTTC.

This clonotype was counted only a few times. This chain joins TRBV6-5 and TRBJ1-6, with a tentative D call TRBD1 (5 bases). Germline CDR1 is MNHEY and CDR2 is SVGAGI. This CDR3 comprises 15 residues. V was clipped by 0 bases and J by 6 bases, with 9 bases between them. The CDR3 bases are TGTGCCAGCAGTTACTCGGGAAGGGGTAATTCACCCCTCCACTTT. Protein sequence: CASSYSGRGNSPLHF.

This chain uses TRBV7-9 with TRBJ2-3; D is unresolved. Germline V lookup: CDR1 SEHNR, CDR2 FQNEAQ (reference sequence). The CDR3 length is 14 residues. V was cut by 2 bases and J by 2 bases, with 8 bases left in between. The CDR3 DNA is TGTGCCAGCAGCTTAAGCGCTACCACAGATACGCAGTATTTT. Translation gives CASSLSATTDTQYF.

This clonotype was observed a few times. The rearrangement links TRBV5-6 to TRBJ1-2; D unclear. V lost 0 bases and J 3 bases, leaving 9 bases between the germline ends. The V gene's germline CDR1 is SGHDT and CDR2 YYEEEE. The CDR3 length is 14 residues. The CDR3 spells CASSLDSSDYGYTF. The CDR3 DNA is TGTGCCAGCAGCTTGGATAGCTCGGACTATGGCTACACCTTC. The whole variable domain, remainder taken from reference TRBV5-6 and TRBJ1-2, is DAGVTQSPTHLIKTRGQQVTLRCSPKSGHDTVSWYQQALGQGPQFIFQYYEEEERQRGNFPDRFSGHQFPNYSSELNVNALLLGDSALYLCASSLDSSDYGYTFGSGTRLTVV.

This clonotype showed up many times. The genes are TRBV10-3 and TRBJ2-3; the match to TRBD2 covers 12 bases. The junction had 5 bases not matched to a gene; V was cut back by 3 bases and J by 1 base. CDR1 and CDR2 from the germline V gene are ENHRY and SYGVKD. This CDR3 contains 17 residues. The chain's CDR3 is CAISDGLAGGGTDTQYF. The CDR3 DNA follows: TGTGCCATCAGTGACGGGCTAGCGGGAGGGGGCACAGATACGCAGTATTTT.

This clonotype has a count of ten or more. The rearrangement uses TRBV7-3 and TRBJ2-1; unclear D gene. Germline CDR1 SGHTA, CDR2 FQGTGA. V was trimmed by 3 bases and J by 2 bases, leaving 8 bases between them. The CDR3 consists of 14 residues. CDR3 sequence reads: CASSFGGPYNEQFF. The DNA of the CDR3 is TGTGCCAGCAGCTTTGGCGGACCCTACAATGAGCAGTTCTTC.

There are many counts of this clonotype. Here the CDR3 reads CASSFSGAYNEQFF. Written as DNA, the CDR3 is TGTGCCAGCAGCTTTAGCGGCGCCTACAATGAGCAGTTCTTC. V gene TRBV7-3 combines with J gene TRBJ2-1; the D gene is possibly TRBD2 (6 bases). V dropped 3 bases and J dropped 2 bases, with 8 bases sitting between them. CDR1 and CDR2 (germline): SGHTA, FQGTGA. CDR3 length: 14 residues.